This record looks at one T cell receptor (beta chain) sequence and its context. This clone showed up just once. The target of this receptor is not known. Base qualities are not provided; no much larger clone lies one nucleotide away. Preparation of the library involved the immunoSEQ multiplex PCR assay. The table was pulled from immuneACCESS by TCRdb, which kept in-frame rearrangements only. Such tables lose some clones; where checked, under half of the loss comes from unresolved V genes, and the rest has no known cause. This sample has some 120,000 clones in its table, and roughly 84% of those were observed once. The ten largest clonotypes hold around 9.4% of the sample. These data are taken from a study of control samples from healthy donors and cancer patients (dated by TCRdb to 2020 to 2022). The germline V gene gives CDR1 as MRHNA and CDR2 as SNTAGT. Spanning cysteine to phenylalanine, the CDR3 consists of 15 amino acids. Only the CDR3 DNA is retained, 45 bases long and in frame from the first base. Relative to germline, V is 7 bases shorter and J is 2 bases shorter, with 16 bases between their ends.

The chain links TRBV6-4 with TRBJ2-3; a tentative D call is TRBD1 (6 bases match). The TCR was taken from a middle-aged man in good health. Sequences were obtained from blood. CDR3 loop: CASKPTGIFTDTQYF. The DNA sequence is TGTGCCAGCAAACCGACAGGTATCTTCACAGATACGCAGTATTTT.